The sequence of this TCR beta chain was determined in a study of siplizumab effects on memory and regulatory T cells. Comments on this clone: Its antigen is undetermined.

This CDR3 has 13 amino acids. The ends lost 4 bases at V and 12 bases at J; junction bases unmatched: 6. Germline-derived CDR1 and CDR2 are LGHNA and YNFKEQ. Study results and limitations: Suppression by proliferating Tregs derived from siplizumab cultures was not verified. The diversity of naive T cells seemed greater than that of memory cells, and their alloresponse contribution seemed major.

About 100,000 TCR templates per sample were assayed. The data were produced by immunoSEQ multiplex PCR, yet TCRdb's version contains in-frame clones alone and is incomplete. The sample yields about 100,000 clones, around 90% seen once. This TCR was sampled from a human donor in good health. The sequenced sample was non-Treg CD4+ T cells sorted from blood. The chain is built from TRBV4-2 and TRBJ2-1; 10 bases align to TRBD2. The DNA for the CDR3 is TGTGCCAGCAGCCCCTGGACTAGCGGACTGCAGTTCTTC. Protein product: CASSPWTSGLQFF.